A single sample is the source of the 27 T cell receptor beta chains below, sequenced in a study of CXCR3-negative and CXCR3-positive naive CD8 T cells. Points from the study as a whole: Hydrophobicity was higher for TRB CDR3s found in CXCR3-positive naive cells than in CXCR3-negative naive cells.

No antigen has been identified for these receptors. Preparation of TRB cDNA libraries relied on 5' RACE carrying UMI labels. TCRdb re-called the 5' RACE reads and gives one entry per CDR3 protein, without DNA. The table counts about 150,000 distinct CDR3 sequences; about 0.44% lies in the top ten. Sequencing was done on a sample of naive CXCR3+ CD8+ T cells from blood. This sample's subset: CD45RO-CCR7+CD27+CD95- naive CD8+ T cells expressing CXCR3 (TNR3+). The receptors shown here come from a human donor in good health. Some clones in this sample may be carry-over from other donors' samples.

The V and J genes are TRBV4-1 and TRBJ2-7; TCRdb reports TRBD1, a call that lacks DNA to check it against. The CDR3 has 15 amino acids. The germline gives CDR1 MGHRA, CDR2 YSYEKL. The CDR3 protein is CASSRLGTGTYEQYF.

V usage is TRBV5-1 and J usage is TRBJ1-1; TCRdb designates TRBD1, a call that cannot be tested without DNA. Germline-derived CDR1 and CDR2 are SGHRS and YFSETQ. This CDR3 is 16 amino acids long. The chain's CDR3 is CASSLSVGQANTEAFF.

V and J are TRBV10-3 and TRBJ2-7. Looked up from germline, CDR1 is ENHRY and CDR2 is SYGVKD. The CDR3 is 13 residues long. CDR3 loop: CAISESLSYEQYF.

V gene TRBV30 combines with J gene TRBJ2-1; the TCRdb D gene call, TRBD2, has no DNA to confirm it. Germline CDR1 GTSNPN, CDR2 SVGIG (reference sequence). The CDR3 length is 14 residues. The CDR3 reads CAFRGGLAGARQFF.

CDR3: CASRSIRADNTGELFF. The chain links TRBV7-9 to TRBJ2-2; the TCRdb D gene call, TRBD1, has no DNA to confirm it. This CDR3 is 16 amino acids long. The V gene's germline CDR1 is SEHNR and CDR2 FQNEAQ (reference sequence).

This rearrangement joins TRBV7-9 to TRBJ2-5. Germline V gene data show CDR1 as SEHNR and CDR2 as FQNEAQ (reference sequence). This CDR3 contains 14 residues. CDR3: CASSSERPQETQYF.

The CDR3 loop is CAISEDGRSSYNEQFF. This chain connects TRBV10-3 to TRBJ2-1. The CDR3 spans 16 residues. Germline-derived CDR1 and CDR2 are ENHRY and SYGVKD.

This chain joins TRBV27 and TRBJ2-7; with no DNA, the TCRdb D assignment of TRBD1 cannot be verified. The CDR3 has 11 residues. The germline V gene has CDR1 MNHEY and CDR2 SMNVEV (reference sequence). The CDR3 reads CASSPGEEQYF.

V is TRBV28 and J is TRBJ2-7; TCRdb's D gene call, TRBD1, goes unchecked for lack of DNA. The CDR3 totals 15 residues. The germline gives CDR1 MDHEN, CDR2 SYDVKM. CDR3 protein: CASSPVPGGNDEQYF.

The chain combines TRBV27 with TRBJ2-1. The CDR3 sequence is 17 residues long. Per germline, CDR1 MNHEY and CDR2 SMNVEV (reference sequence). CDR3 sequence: CASSSLIDRASYNEQFF.

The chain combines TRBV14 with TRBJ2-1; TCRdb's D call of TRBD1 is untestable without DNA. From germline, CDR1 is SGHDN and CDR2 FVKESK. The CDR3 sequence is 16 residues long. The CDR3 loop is CASSSGTGDLYNEQFF.

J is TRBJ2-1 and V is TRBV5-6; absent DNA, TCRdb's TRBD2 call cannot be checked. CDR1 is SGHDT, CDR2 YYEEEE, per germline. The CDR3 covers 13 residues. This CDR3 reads CASTWGTVIEQFF. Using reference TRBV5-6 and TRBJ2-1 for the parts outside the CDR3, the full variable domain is DAGVTQSPTHLIKTRGQQVTLRCSPKSGHDTVSWYQQALGQGPQFIFQYYEEEERQRGNFPDRFSGHQFPNYSSELNVNALLLGDSALYLCASTWGTVIEQFFGPGTRLTVL.

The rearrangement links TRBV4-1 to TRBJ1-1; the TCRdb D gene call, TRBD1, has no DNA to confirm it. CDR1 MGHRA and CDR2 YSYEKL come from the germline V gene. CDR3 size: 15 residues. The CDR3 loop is CASSQLEGVVTEAFF.

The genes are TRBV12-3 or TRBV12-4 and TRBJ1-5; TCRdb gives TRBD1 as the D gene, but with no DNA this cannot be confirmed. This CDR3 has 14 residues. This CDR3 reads CASRLRGWGQPQHF.

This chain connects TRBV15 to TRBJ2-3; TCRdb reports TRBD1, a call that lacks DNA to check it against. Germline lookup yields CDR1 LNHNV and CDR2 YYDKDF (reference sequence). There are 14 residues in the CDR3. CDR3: CATSRTGGVDTQYF.

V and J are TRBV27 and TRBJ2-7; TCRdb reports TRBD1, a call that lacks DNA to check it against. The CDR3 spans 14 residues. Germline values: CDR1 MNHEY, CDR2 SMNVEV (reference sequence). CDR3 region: CASSLAGPHYEQYF.

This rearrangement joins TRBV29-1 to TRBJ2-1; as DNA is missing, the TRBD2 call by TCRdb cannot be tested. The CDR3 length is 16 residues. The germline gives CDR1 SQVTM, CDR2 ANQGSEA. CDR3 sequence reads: CSVDGLAGESYNEQLF.

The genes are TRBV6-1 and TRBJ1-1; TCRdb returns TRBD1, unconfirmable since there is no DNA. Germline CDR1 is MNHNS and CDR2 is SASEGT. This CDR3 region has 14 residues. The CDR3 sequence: CASSRKTRQGEAFF.

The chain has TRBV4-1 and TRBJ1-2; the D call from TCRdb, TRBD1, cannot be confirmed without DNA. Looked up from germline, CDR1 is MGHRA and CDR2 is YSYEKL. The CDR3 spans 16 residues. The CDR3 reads CASSQYRTGSHYGYTF.

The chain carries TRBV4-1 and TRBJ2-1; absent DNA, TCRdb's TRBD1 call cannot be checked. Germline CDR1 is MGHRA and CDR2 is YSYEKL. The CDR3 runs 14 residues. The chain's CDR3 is CASSHKTGGNEQFF.

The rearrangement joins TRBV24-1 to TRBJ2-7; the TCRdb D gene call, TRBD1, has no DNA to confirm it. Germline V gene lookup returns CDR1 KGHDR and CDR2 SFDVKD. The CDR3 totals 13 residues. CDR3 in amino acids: CATGGLRIGEQYF.

This chain's CDR3 is CASSPPGTDIQYF. The chain has TRBV7-9 and TRBJ2-4; the D call of TRBD1 rests on TCRdb alone, since no DNA is present to check it. The CDR3 is 13 amino acids. Germline lookup yields CDR1 SEHNR and CDR2 FQNEAQ (reference sequence).

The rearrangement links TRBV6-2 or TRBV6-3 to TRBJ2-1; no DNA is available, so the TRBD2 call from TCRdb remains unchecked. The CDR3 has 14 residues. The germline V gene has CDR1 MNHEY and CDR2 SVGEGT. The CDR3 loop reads CASTEQASGNEQFF.

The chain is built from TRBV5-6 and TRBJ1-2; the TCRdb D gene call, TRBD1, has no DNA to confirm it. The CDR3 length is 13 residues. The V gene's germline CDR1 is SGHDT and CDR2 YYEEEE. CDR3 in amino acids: CASSLGGNYGYTF. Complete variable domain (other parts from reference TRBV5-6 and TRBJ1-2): DAGVTQSPTHLIKTRGQQVTLRCSPKSGHDTVSWYQQALGQGPQFIFQYYEEEERQRGNFPDRFSGHQFPNYSSELNVNALLLGDSALYLCASSLGGNYGYTFGSGTRLTVV.

CDR3 region: CASSVGVRPFQETQYF. The chain combines TRBV9 with TRBJ2-5. In germline, CDR1 is SGDLS, CDR2 YYNGEE. The CDR3 spans 16 residues.

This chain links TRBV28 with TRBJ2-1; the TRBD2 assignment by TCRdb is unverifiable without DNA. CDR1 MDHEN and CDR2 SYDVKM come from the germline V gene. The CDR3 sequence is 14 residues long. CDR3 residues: CASSLTAGGNEQFF.

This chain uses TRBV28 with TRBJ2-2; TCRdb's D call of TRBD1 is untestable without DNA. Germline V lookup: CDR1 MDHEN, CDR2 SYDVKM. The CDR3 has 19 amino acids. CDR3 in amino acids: CASSRAPGTGWGDTGELFF.